The 26 T cell receptor beta chains below come from one sample, sequenced in a study of beta chain features in type 1 diabetes. The sequenced template was cDNA made from the entire isolated RNA. Clones were sequenced by immunoSEQ multiplex PCR, and TCRdb holds only the in-frame ones, with some missing. The sample consists of approximately 340,000 clones, about 15% of them appearing once. Material for sequencing was naive CD4+ T cells from blood. The receptors originated from a woman aged 18-29 years in good health.

The chain combines TRBV29-1 with TRBJ1-1; no firm D call. The CDR3 runs 11 residues. Deletions cut 1 base from V and 10 bases from J, with 10 bases between. Germline values: CDR1 SQVTM, CDR2 ANQGSEA. CDR3 sequence: CSVEGAVLAFF. CDR3 DNA: TGCAGCGTTGAAGGTGCGGTTCTAGCTTTCTTT.

The rearrangement links TRBV29-1 to TRBJ2-3; no clear D gene. This CDR3 contains 11 residues. V shed 5 bases and J shed 2 bases, with 5 bases lying between them. CDR1 and CDR2 from the germline V gene are SQVTM and ANQGSEA. This CDR3 is CSVSPTDTQYF. The CDR3 DNA reads as TGCAGCGTTAGCCCCACAGATACGCAGTATTTT.

The chain recombines TRBV7-2 with TRBJ1-2; no firm D call. V lost 1 base and J lost 4, with 7 bases in between. Germline-derived CDR1 and CDR2 are SGHTA and FQGNSA. The CDR3 has 13 amino acids. The CDR3 sequence is CASSLGVPYGYTF. The CDR3 nucleotides read TGTGCCAGCAGCTTAGGAGTACCCTATGGCTACACCTTC. Using reference TRBV7-2 and TRBJ1-2 for the parts outside the CDR3, the full variable domain is GAGVSQSPSNKVTEKGKDVELRCDPISGHTALYWYRQSLGQGLEFLIYFQGNSAPDKSGLPSDRFSAERTGGSVSTLTIQRTQQEDSAVYLCASSLGVPYGYTFGSGTRLTVV.

The gene calls are TRBV4-2 and TRBJ2-3; TRBD2 agrees at 7 bases. V gave up 4 bases and J gave up 0 bases; unmatched junction bases: 10. The germline CDR1 and CDR2 sequences are LGHNA and YNFKEQ. The CDR3 is made up of 17 amino acids. CDR3 residues: CASSPMTSTASTDTQYF. The CDR3 DNA reads as TGTGCCAGCAGCCCGATGACTAGCACGGCGAGCACAGATACGCAGTATTTT.

This clone was recorded once. Other nucleotide sequences from this sample produce the same CDR3. The V gene is TRBV7-9, the J gene TRBJ1-5; no clear D. This CDR3 is built from 13 residues. Germline CDR1 and CDR2: SEHNR and FQNEAQ (reference sequence). V shed 2 bases and J shed 2 bases, with 4 bases lying between them. In nucleotides, the CDR3 is TGTGCCAGCAGCTTAACGGGCAATCAGCCCCAGCATTTT. Its translation: CASSLTGNQPQHF.

The chain couples TRBV7-9 to TRBJ2-2; 11 bases agree with TRBD2. V gave up 5 bases and J gave up 4 bases; unmatched junction bases: 12. Germline-derived CDR1 and CDR2 are SEHNR and FQNEAQ (reference sequence). The CDR3 consists of 18 residues. CDR3 bases: TGTGCCAGCAGCCCTTTGGTGGGACTAGCGGTAGTCACCGGGGAGCTGTTTTTT. It translates to CASSPLVGLAVVTGELFF.

The V gene is TRBV7-2, the J gene TRBJ2-1; 10 bases agree with TRBD2. Germline trimming cut 4 bases from V and 4 bases from J; bases unmatched to any gene: 4. CDR3 length: 15 residues. Germline V gene lookup returns CDR1 SGHTA and CDR2 FQGNSA. The CDR3 DNA reads TGTGCCAGCAGCTCCTGGACTAGCGGTTACAATGAGCAGTTCTTC. Translated: CASSSWTSGYNEQFF.

This clone showed up just a few times. The rearrangement joins TRBV28 to TRBJ2-5; 8 bases fit TRBD2. The V and J ends lost 6 bases and 7 bases, in that order; junction bases with no gene match: 10. CDR3 size: 14 residues. CDR1 MDHEN and CDR2 SYDVKM come from the germline V gene. As DNA, the CDR3 is TGTGCCAGCAGCTTACCAGCGGGAGACGGGACCCAGTACTTC. Its protein is CASSLPAGDGTQYF.

The CDR3, as DNA: TGCAGCGTTGTCGTGGGAGGGCTGGATACGCAGTATTTT. Amino acid sequence: CSVVVGGLDTQYF. The chain carries TRBV29-1 and TRBJ2-3, with 7 bases aligning to TRBD2. This CDR3 has 13 residues. Germline values: CDR1 SQVTM, CDR2 ANQGSEA. V gave up 4 bases and J gave up 6 bases; unmatched junction bases: 7.

The chain couples TRBV19 to TRBJ2-5; a possible D gene is TRBD1 (5 bases). The CDR3 is made up of 14 amino acids. V was pared by 5 bases and J by 3 bases, with 13 bases between. In germline, CDR1 is LNHDA, CDR2 SQIVND (reference sequence). The CDR3: CASSPQGVEETQYF. CDR3 in DNA: TGTGCCAGTAGTCCCCAGGGCGTCGAAGAGACCCAGTACTTC.

The rearrangement links TRBV28 to TRBJ2-3; a weak D match, TRBD2 (5 bases). The CDR3 is 15 residues long. Germline CDR1 is MDHEN and CDR2 is SYDVKM. V lost 1 base and J 1 base, leaving 9 bases between the germline ends. Here the CDR3 reads CASSLFRTGTDTQYF. In DNA, the CDR3 is TGTGCCAGCAGTTTATTTCGGACTGGCACAGATACGCAGTATTTT. Drawing the rest from reference TRBV28 and TRBJ2-3, the complete variable domain is DVKVTQSSRYLVKRTGEKVFLECVQDMDHENMFWYRQDPGLGLRLIYFSYDVKMKEKGDIPEGYSVSREKKERFSLILESASTNQTSMYLCASSLFRTGTDTQYFGPGTRLTVL.

V gene TRBV29-1 combines with J gene TRBJ2-7; 7 bases are a match to TRBD1. With 7 bases clipped from V and 0 bases from J, the junction kept 6 bases outside the gene matches. Germline V CDR1 and CDR2: SQVTM, ANQGSEA. The length of the CDR3 is 13 residues. This CDR3 is CSATGQSSYEQYF. CDR3 coding DNA: TGCAGCGCTACGGGACAGAGCTCCTACGAGCAGTACTTC.

The chain recombines TRBV6-5 with TRBJ2-3; D uncertain. V was trimmed by 5 bases and J by 7 bases, leaving 16 bases between them. The CDR3 runs to 14 residues. Germline CDR1 is MNHEY and CDR2 is SVGAGI. For the CDR3, the DNA is TGTGCCAGCAGTGAAGAACGTATAGCTTATACGCAGTATTTT. Translated, it gives CASSEERIAYTQYF.

This CDR3 reads CASSPGLALADTQYF. Written as DNA, the CDR3 is TGTGCCAGCAGCCCGGGACTAGCGCTCGCAGATACGCAGTATTTT. The chain employs TRBV5-6 and TRBJ2-3, with TRBD2 matching over 10 bases. Germline V gene lookup returns CDR1 SGHDT and CDR2 YYEEEE. V gave up 4 bases and J gave up 4 bases; unmatched junction bases: 6. The CDR3 totals 15 residues.

The chain joins TRBV30 to TRBJ2-1, with TRBD2 as a possible D gene (6 bases). The CDR3 has 14 amino acids. CDR1 is GTSNPN and CDR2 is SVGIG in the germline V gene (reference sequence). Trimming left V 4 bases short and J 0 bases short, with 10 bases between. The CDR3 region has the DNA TGTGCCTGGATCGGGGGTAGCTCCTACAATGAGCAGTTCTTC. This translates into CAWIGGSSYNEQFF.

This clone was observed a handful of times. The V and J genes are TRBV7-6 and TRBJ2-1; 7 bases fit TRBD1. This CDR3 has 15 residues. V shed 3 bases, J shed 7 bases, and the junction held 9 bases outside the gene matches. Germline CDR1 reads SGHVS; CDR2 reads FNYEAQ. The CDR3 reads CASSFTDRTPNEQFF. The CDR3 DNA is TGTGCCAGCAGCTTCACGGACAGGACACCTAATGAGCAGTTCTTC.

This rearrangement joins TRBV19 to TRBJ2-7; TRBD2 matches 8 bases. Germline loops: CDR1 LNHDA, CDR2 SQIVND (reference sequence). V dropped 7 bases and J dropped 0; count of bases not matched to a gene: 5. The CDR3 sequence is 14 residues long. The CDR3 loop reads CASKEGTSSYEQYF. Here the CDR3 DNA reads TGTGCCAGTAAGGAGGGGACTAGCTCCTACGAGCAGTACTTC. The whole variable domain, filled in from reference TRBV19 and TRBJ2-7, reads DGGITQSPKYLFRKEGQNVTLSCEQNLNHDAMYWYRQDPGQGLRLIYYSQIVNDFQKGDIAEGYSVSREKKESFPLTVTSAQKNPTAFYLCASKEGTSSYEQYFGPGTRLTVT.

This clone was seen a handful of times. The chain has TRBV5-1 and TRBJ1-2, with 10 bases aligning to TRBD1. V gave up 9 bases and J gave up 6 bases; unmatched junction bases: 8. Germline-derived CDR1 and CDR2 are SGHRS and YFSETQ. This CDR3 contains 13 residues. The CDR3: CATTMTGGDGYTF. DNA for the CDR3: TGCGCCACCACCATGACAGGGGGCGATGGCTACACCTTC.

V is TRBV4-1 and J is TRBJ2-1; D might be TRBD2 (5 bases). Germline values: CDR1 MGHRA, CDR2 YSYEKL. The CDR3 is 16 residues long. V lost 0 bases, J lost 6 bases, and 15 bases lay in between. CDR3 sequence reads: CASSQDRNGMGNEQFF. In DNA, the CDR3 is TGCGCCAGCAGCCAAGATCGCAACGGGATGGGCAATGAGCAGTTCTTC.

This chain connects TRBV4-2 to TRBJ1-4, with D uncertain. Trimming took off 4 bases at V and 8 bases at J, with 14 bases between the two ends. CDR1 and CDR2 (germline): LGHNA, YNFKEQ. The CDR3 sequence is 14 residues long. This chain's CDR3 is CASSLRRDSEKLFF. Written as DNA, the CDR3 is TGTGCCAGCAGCCTGAGGAGGGATTCCGAAAAACTGTTTTTT.

The gene calls are TRBV14 and TRBJ2-1; tentative D call: TRBD2 (5 bases). The V gene lost 8 bases and the J gene lost 4 bases, with 12 bases spanning the gap. The CDR3 extends over 13 amino acids. Germline values: CDR1 SGHDN, CDR2 FVKESK. The CDR3 DNA sequence: TGTGCCAGCGGGGATAAGCGGTACAATGAGCAGTTCTTC. Translation: CASGDKRYNEQFF. The variable domain in full, completed from reference TRBV14 and TRBJ2-1, reads EAGVTQFPSHSVIEKGQTVTLRCDPISGHDNLYWYRRVMGKEIKFLLHFVKESKQDESGMPNNRFLAERTGGTYSTLKVQPAELEDSGVYFCASGDKRYNEQFFGPGTRLTVL.

The chain combines TRBV7-9 with TRBJ2-7; D remains ambiguous. In germline, CDR1 is SEHNR, CDR2 FQNEAQ (reference sequence). This CDR3 comprises 14 residues. V was cut by 0 bases and J by 0 bases, with 6 bases left in between. CDR3 DNA sequence: TGTGCCAGCAGCTTAGCGGCGGCCTCCTACGAGCAGTACTTC. Translating it yields CASSLAAASYEQYF.

This clone appeared a few times. CDR3 sequence reads: CSVEGLAGYEQYF. CDR3 DNA sequence: TGCAGCGTCGAGGGACTAGCGGGCTACGAGCAGTACTTC. V usage is TRBV29-1 and J usage is TRBJ2-5, with 12 bases that match TRBD2. Gene TRBJ2-7 matches the end of the DNA better, so the J call may be wrong. The CDR3 extends over 13 amino acids. Germline CDR1 and CDR2: SQVTM and ANQGSEA.

This chain links TRBV6-5 with TRBJ2-1; 9 bases are shared with TRBD1. Germline-derived CDR1 and CDR2 are MNHEY and SVGAGI. The V and J ends lost 8 bases and 1 base, in that order; junction bases with no gene match: 6. The CDR3 sequence is 15 residues long. The CDR3 region has the DNA TGTGCCAGCGGAATCGACAGGGGGTCCTACAATGAGCAGTTCTTC. Encoded protein: CASGIDRGSYNEQFF.

CDR3 sequence reads: CASSQDLYRQGYEQYF. The CDR3 coding sequence is TGTGCCAGCAGCCAAGATCTTTATAGGCAGGGGTACGAGCAGTACTTC. The rearrangement joins TRBV4-2 to TRBJ2-7, with D possibly matching TRBD1 (6 bases). The CDR3 has 16 amino acids. With 0 bases removed from V and 4 bases from J, the gap between germline ends came to 16 bases. Germline V gives CDR1 LGHNA, CDR2 YNFKEQ.

The rearrangement uses TRBV29-1 and TRBJ2-5, with 10 bases fitting TRBD2. The CDR3 runs 12 residues. CDR1 SQVTM and CDR2 ANQGSEA come from the germline V gene. Trimming cost V 6 bases and J 5 bases; bases outside gene matches: 3. The DNA for the CDR3 is TGCAGCGTCACGACTAGCGGGGAGACCCAGTACTTC. Translating it yields CSVTTSGETQYF.